Sequencing of this T cell receptor (beta chain) was carried out in a study of blood T cell dynamics during melanoma immunotherapy. Study-level background: Patients with metastatic melanoma got pembrolizumab or nivolumab-ipilimumab as first-line care. The study, taken as a whole, reports: Immune-effector CD8+ cells best matched cell-free DNA CDR3 sequences and were most clonal.

The data were produced by immunoSEQ multiplex PCR, yet TCRdb's version contains in-frame clones alone and is incomplete. The sample has some 13,000 clones; about 90% are singletons. CDR3 length: 17 amino acids. The junction had 8 bases not matched to a gene; V was cut back by 2 bases and J by 2 bases. The germline V gene encodes CDR1 MGHRA and CDR2 YSYEKL. Stated time point: pre-treatment baseline. Response was assessed by RECIST 1.1 at 12 weeks, except a couple of rapid progressors. Prior systemic cancer therapy, immunosuppressant use and other active malignancies excluded patients. As regards this clone: Its antigen is undetermined.

The receptor comes from a human donor with melanoma. This chain links TRBV4-1 with TRBJ2-5; 10 bases map to TRBD1. The sequences come from effector memory CD8+ T cells from blood, collected from a patient treated with checkpoint blockade. Here the CDR3 reads CASSQLGTGAYQETQYF. The CDR3 DNA is TGCGCCAGCAGCCAACTAGGGACAGGGGCCTATCAAGAGACCCAGTACTTC.